Following are 17 T cell receptor beta chains from one sample sequenced in a study of T cells in Graves' hyperthyroidism and ophthalmopathy. Researchers took RNA transcripts and amplified the TCR beta CDR3 regions from them. In the first-round RT-PCR of the TCR CDR3, the HTBI primer set was used. TCRdb re-derived calls from the multiplex PCR reads in MiXCR, one entry per CDR3 protein. The sample holds about 480,000 distinct CDR3 sequences; 13% to 15% are singletons and the top ten take around a sixth. The sequenced material came from blood. The origin of the receptors is a woman under 30 with Graves' hyperthyroidism.

This clonotype occurred a few times. A much larger clone is a single base away; this may be a read error. V is TRBV11-3 and J is TRBJ2-7, with 8 bases identical to TRBD2. The ends lost 5 bases at V and 9 bases at J; junction bases unmatched: 18. The CDR3 sequence is 16 residues long. Germline values: CDR1 SGHNT, CDR2 YENEEA. CDR3 in amino acids: CASSAQTSDLSKGQYF. The CDR3, as DNA: TGTGCCAGCAGCGCCCAGACTAGCGATCTCTCCAAAGGGCAGTACTTC.

The CDR3 DNA reads TGTGCCAGCAGTTTTCAACCGGGGGGGGGCAATGAGCAGTTCTTC. Amino acids: CASSFQPGGGNEQFF. This chain links TRBV6-9 with TRBJ2-1, with 8 bases lining up with TRBD2. The CDR3 extends over 15 amino acids. The V gene's germline CDR1 is MNHGY and CDR2 SVAAGI. V dropped 4 bases and J dropped 6; count of bases not matched to a gene: 8.

The rearrangement links TRBV7-9 to TRBJ1-4; D is unclear. This CDR3 comprises 15 residues. V lost 1 base and J 0 bases, leaving 6 bases between the germline ends. CDR1 and CDR2 (germline): SEHNR, FQNEAQ (reference sequence). CDR3 sequence reads: CASSLGRTTNEKLFF. CDR3 bases: TGTGCCAGCAGCTTAGGCAGAACAACTAATGAAAAACTGTTTTTT. The variable domain in full, completed from reference TRBV7-9 and TRBJ1-4, reads DTGVSQNPRHKITKRGQNVTFRCDPISEHNRLYWYRQTLGQGPEFLTYFQNEAQLEKSRLLSDRFSAERPKGSFSTLEIQRTEQGDSAMYLCASSLGRTTNEKLFFGSGTQLSVL.

This clonotype has a count of ten or more. The V and J genes are TRBV29-1 and TRBJ1-1; D uncertain. V gave up 4 bases and J gave up 6 bases, with 12 bases separating them. This CDR3 is built from 12 residues. The germline CDR1 and CDR2 sequences are SQVTM and ANQGSEA. The CDR3 region has the DNA TGCAGCGTTGTCAGGTTTAAGGCTGAAGCTTTCTTT. Translated, it gives CSVVRFKAEAFF.

This clonotype was observed many times. This chain uses TRBV12-3 or TRBV12-4 with TRBJ2-7; TRBD2 aligns across 12 bases. CDR3 length equals 17 residues. The ends lost 3 bases at V and 0 bases at J; junction bases unmatched: 6. The CDR3 loop reads CASSFWGLAGNSYEQYF. The DNA of the CDR3 is TGTGCCAGCAGTTTCTGGGGACTAGCGGGTAACTCCTACGAGCAGTACTTC.

This clonotype was found many times. The rearrangement uses TRBV15 and TRBJ1-1; D call uncertain. This CDR3 has 16 amino acids. V lost 1 base and J lost 1, with 13 bases in between. Germline V gives CDR1 LNHNV, CDR2 YYDKDF (reference sequence). The CDR3 DNA follows: TGTGCCACCAGCAGAGGTCTAGCACTCTCGAACACTGAAGCTTTCTTT. It codes for CATSRGLALSNTEAFF.

This clonotype was seen repeatedly, ten times or more. The chain combines TRBV7-6 with TRBJ2-1, with 14 bases lining up with TRBD2. Germline CDR1 and CDR2: SGHVS and FNYEAQ. J lost 5 bases, V lost 4 bases, and 13 bases had no gene match. The CDR3 length is 19 residues. The DNA for the CDR3 is TGTGCCAGCAGCTCGGGACTAGCGGGAGAGGGGTTTAATGACAATGAGCAGTTCTTC. This sequence encodes CASSSGLAGEGFNDNEQFF.

This clonotype has just a few counts. J is TRBJ2-1 and V is TRBV12-3 or TRBV12-4; 10 nucleotides align to TRBD1. The CDR3 loop spans 14 amino acids. V gave up 6 bases and J gave up 4 bases; unmatched junction bases: 3. The CDR3 nucleotides are TGTGCCAGCAGGGGGACAGGGGAATACAATGAGCAGTTCTTC. Protein product: CASRGTGEYNEQFF.

Many counts were recorded for this clonotype. V gene TRBV29-1 combines with J gene TRBJ1-6, with 8 nucleotides matching TRBD1. CDR3 size: 13 residues. Germline V CDR1 and CDR2: SQVTM, ANQGSEA. V was pared by 7 bases and J by 7 bases, with 6 bases of the junction left unmatched. The CDR3 region is CSAGDRPNSPLHF. In DNA, the CDR3 is TGCAGCGCCGGGGACAGGCCCAATTCACCCCTCCACTTT.

This clonotype occurred many times. The chain employs TRBV10-3 and TRBJ2-7, with 14 bases aligning to TRBD2. Trimming cost V 6 bases and J 3 bases; bases outside gene matches: 7. The CDR3 totals 16 residues. Germline-derived CDR1 and CDR2 are ENHRY and SYGVKD. The chain's CDR3 is CAISSGLAGGIYEQYF. The CDR3 coding sequence is TGTGCCATCAGCTCCGGACTAGCGGGAGGCATCTACGAGCAGTACTTC.

In this sample, this clonotype turned up many times. The rearrangement uses TRBV6-5 and TRBJ2-2; TRBD2 agrees at 11 bases. The CDR3 consists of 17 residues. Germline loops: CDR1 MNHEY, CDR2 SVGAGI. The V gene end was trimmed by 2 bases and the J gene end by 0 bases; junction bases not matched to a gene: 2. This CDR3 is CASSYAGLAANTGELFF. In DNA, the CDR3 is TGTGCCAGCAGTTACGCGGGACTAGCGGCGAACACCGGGGAGCTGTTTTTT.

This clonotype was recorded a few times. The CDR3 region is CAMGGGPATNTGELFF. In DNA, the CDR3 is TGTGCCATGGGGGGGGGCCCGGCGACGAACACCGGGGAGCTGTTTTTT. V gene TRBV10-3 combines with J gene TRBJ2-2; D is possibly TRBD2 (7 bases). This CDR3 is 16 amino acids long. CDR1 is ENHRY, CDR2 SYGVKD, per germline. V lost 9 bases and J 0 bases, leaving 17 bases between the germline ends.

With regard to this clonotype: A read error may explain this, as a much larger clone is one base away. The chain links TRBV14 to TRBJ1-1; unclear D gene. Germline V gives CDR1 SGHDN, CDR2 FVKESK. The CDR3 is made up of 15 amino acids. The CDR3 region is CASIQDLGRLTEAFF. The CDR3 DNA reads as TGTGCCAGCATCCAAGATCTCGGACGGCTTACTGAAGCTTTCTTT.

This clonotype occurred a few times. The rearrangement links TRBV27 to TRBJ2-2, with D perhaps matching TRBD1 (7 bases). V lost 1 base, J lost 4 bases, and 13 bases lay in between. The germline CDR1 and CDR2 sequences are MNHEY and SMNVEV (reference sequence). This CDR3 region has 16 residues. CDR3: CASSLFGGGGTGELFF. In DNA form, the CDR3 reads TGTGCCAGCAGTTTATTTGGAGGGGGCGGCACCGGGGAGCTGTTTTTT.

V and J are TRBV4-2 and TRBJ2-7; D may match TRBD1 or TRBD2 (7 bases each). From germline, CDR1 is LGHNA and CDR2 YNFKEQ. V lost 5 bases and J 7 bases, leaving 21 bases between the germline ends. There are 15 residues in the CDR3. CDR3 in DNA: TGTGCCAGCAGCGCTCAGGGGGAGGGAGTGGAAGAGCAGTACTTC. Translation gives CASSAQGEGVEEQYF.

This clonotype was recorded at least ten times. The gene calls are TRBV5-1 and TRBJ2-3; TRBD2 matches 8 bases. This CDR3 has 16 amino acids. Unmatched junction bases numbered 10, after V lost 7 bases and J lost 0 bases. Germline values: CDR1 SGHRS, CDR2 YFSETQ. CDR3 sequence (DNA): TGCGCCAGCTCCGGACTAGCCGATGCAAGCACAGATACGCAGTATTTT. Protein: CASSGLADASTDTQYF.

This clonotype was detected ten times or more. This sequence joins TRBV7-6 and TRBJ1-4; maybe TRBD1 (6 bases). Germline V gene lookup returns CDR1 SGHVS and CDR2 FNYEAQ. Deletions cut 5 bases from V and 7 bases from J, with 14 bases between. This CDR3 contains 14 residues. CDR3 sequence reads: CASSLGGHTEKLFF. The CDR3 DNA reads as TGTGCCAGCAGCCTTGGGGGACATACTGAAAAACTGTTTTTT.